This TCR beta chain emerged from a study of regulatory T cells in long-lasting Graves disease. Whole-study context: Graves' cases, newly diagnosed, had used antithyroid drugs under 3 months.

This clonotype occurred many times. What it binds is unknown. Time point denoted: newly diagnosed GD, antithyroid drugs for less than 3 months. RNA extracted from PBMCs served as the sequencing template. Staff drew approximately 9.9 milliliters of peripheral blood into EDTA tubes. Broader study findings: Study of thyroid tissue was not done, with only peripheral blood studied.

CDR3-region Arm-PCR and iRepertoire HTBI primers produced the TCR beta libraries. One entry per CDR3 protein, called by TCRdb with MiXCR from the multiplex PCR reads. The data contain some 230,000 distinct CDR3 sequences, roughly 18% of them singletons. Germline V CDR1 and CDR2: MNHEY, SMNVEV (reference sequence). The CDR3 runs 13 residues. The V and J ends lost 7 bases and 5 bases respectively, with 15 bases between them. This TCR derives from a female donor with Graves disease. V is TRBV27 and J is TRBJ2-7; perhaps TRBD2 as D (7 bases). Sequenced here: peripheral blood mononuclear cells (PBMCs), sampled at new diagnosis, from a patient treated with antithyroid drugs. CDR3: CASTRRGGHEQYF. The CDR3 DNA reads as TGTGCCAGCACCCGCCGCGGGGGCCACGAGCAGTACTTC.